This T cell receptor (beta chain) was identified during a study of T-cell reconstitution after alpha-beta-depleted transplantation in children. Study-wide points: About two months after transplant, alpha-beta T cells reportedly came from several hundred expanded graft clones. Newly generated T cells supplied most T-cell counts and diversity one year post-transplant.

Molecular barcoding with unique molecular identifiers was used for the TCRbeta library. MiXCR was run by TCRdb on the PCR reads, yielding one entry per CDR3 protein. The sample contains hundreds of thousands of distinct CDR3 sequences, approximately 15% of which appear only once. The CDR3 extends over 14 amino acids. The V gene lost 2 bases and the J gene lost 0 bases, with 7 bases spanning the gap. In the case of this clonotype: The antigen is unknown.

Specimen: PBMCs, mostly from graft donor cells, collected 360 days after TCRalphabeta/CD19-depleted stem cell transplant. The chain joins TRBV12-3 or TRBV12-4 to TRBJ1-1; D unresolved. This sequence was found in a male patient between 10 and 17 years old who had a stem cell transplant for acute lymphoblastic leukemia, so the T cells may come from the graft donor. This chain's CDR3 is CASSLSAMNTEAFF. CDR3 DNA sequence: TGTGCCAGCAGTTTATCAGCCATGAACACTGAAGCTTTCTTT.